The subject of this entry is one TCR beta chain. Its recognized antigen is unknown. Base qualities are not recorded, but no much larger clone differs from it by a single base. The library was obtained by the immunoSEQ multiplex PCR assay. Here the immuneACCESS table is served through TCRdb, limited to in-frame sequences with V and J called. Missing clones are a known gap in these copies; in checked studies unresolved V genes cover under half, and the rest lacks a known reason. This sample comprises 60,000 or so clones, 90% of them detected only once. More than 2% of the sample is taken by the ten largest. The data originate from a study of T cell changes during pregnancy in multiple sclerosis (dated by TCRdb to between 2018 and 2021). Describing the broader study: The study looked at changes in the T cell repertoire across pregnancy in women with multiple sclerosis.

Trimming costs V 0 bases and J 10 bases, and their ends lie 11 bases apart. Based on the germline V gene, the CDR1 and CDR2 sequences are SGHRS and YFSETQ. The CDR3 measures 14 amino acids from cysteine to phenylalanine. Just CDR3 DNA is preserved here, 42 bases in frame from base 1. This receptor chain uses TRBV5-1 and TRBJ1-6; there is no confident call for the D gene. The TCR was taken from a female donor in good health, enrolled as a control in a pregnancy study. The sample was peripheral blood, taken in the second trimester of pregnancy. The CDR3 reads CASSLGQKSSPLHF. Read as DNA, the sequence is TGCGCCAGCAGCTTGGGCCAGAAGTCATCACCCCTCCACTTT.